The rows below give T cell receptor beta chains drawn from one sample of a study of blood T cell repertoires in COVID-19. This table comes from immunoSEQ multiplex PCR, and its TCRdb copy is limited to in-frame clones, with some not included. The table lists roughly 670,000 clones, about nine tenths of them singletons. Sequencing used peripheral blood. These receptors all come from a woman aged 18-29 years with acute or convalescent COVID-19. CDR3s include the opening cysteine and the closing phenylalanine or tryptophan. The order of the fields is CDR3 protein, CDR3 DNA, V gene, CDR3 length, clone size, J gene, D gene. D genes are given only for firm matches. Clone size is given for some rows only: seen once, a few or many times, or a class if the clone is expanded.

CASSPYIAGVADTQYF,TGTGCCAGCAGCCCCTACATAGCGGGGGTAGCAGATACGCAGTATTTT,TRBV7-6,16,-,TRBJ2-3,TRBD2
CASSPHRGGRRANVLTF,TGTGCCAGCTCACCCCATCGTGGGGGGAGGAGGGCCAACGTCCTGACTTTC,TRBV18,17,-,TRBJ2-6,-
CASSASGQNTIYF,TGTGCCAGTAGTGCCTCGGGTCAAAACACCATATATTTT,TRBV19,13,once,TRBJ1-3,-
CASSQVRGGGNYGYTF,TGCGCCAGCAGCCAAGTCCGCGGGGGGGGTAACTATGGCTACACCTTC,TRBV4-1,16,-,TRBJ1-2,-
CASSSLTGNTEAFF,TGTGCCAGCAGCTCCCTGACAGGGAACACTGAAGCTTTCTTT,TRBV5-6,14,-,TRBJ1-1,-
CASSFGQGQTEAFF,TGCGCCAGCAGCTTCGGACAGGGCCAAACTGAAGCTTTCTTT,TRBV5-1,14,-,TRBJ1-1,TRBD1
CSTRRDRASYGYTF,TGTTCTACTAGGAGGGACAGGGCATCCTATGGCTACACCTTC,TRBV6-5,14,-,TRBJ1-2,TRBD1
CASSLYGGNTGELFF,TGCGCCAGCAGCTTATACGGGGGGAACACCGGGGAGCTGTTTTTT,TRBV5-1,15,-,TRBJ2-2,-
CATSAGYHGYTF,TGTGCCACCAGTGCAGGGTATCATGGCTACACCTTC,TRBV24-1,12,-,TRBJ1-2,-
CASERQGLENTEAFF,TGTGCCAGCGAGAGACAGGGTTTAGAAAACACTGAAGCTTTCTTT,TRBV2,15,-,TRBJ1-1,TRBD1
CASGPGVARGREAFF,TGTGCTAGTGGTCCCGGGGTGGCCAGGGGGCGTGAAGCTTTCTTT,TRBV12-5,15,-,TRBJ1-1,TRBD1
CASSVGSGTGTDAGQPQHF,TGTGCCAGCAGCGTAGGGAGCGGGACAGGCACGGATGCTGGTCAGCCCCAGCATTTT,TRBV9,19,-,TRBJ1-5,TRBD1
CASSIFGTGGETNGYTF,TGTGCCAGTAGTATATTTGGGACAGGGGGCGAGACTAATGGCTACACCTTC,TRBV19,17,-,TRBJ1-2,TRBD1
CASRGQPNTGELFF,TGTGCCAGCAGGGGGCAGCCGAACACCGGGGAGCTGTTTTTT,TRBV7-9,14,-,TRBJ2-2,-
CATMNRLYGYTF,TGTGCCACCATGAACAGGCTCTATGGCTACACCTTC,TRBV5-4,12,-,TRBJ1-2,-
CASSSGQTYTEAFF,TGTGCCAGCAGCTCGGGACAGACGTACACTGAAGCTTTCTTT,TRBV7-2,14,-,TRBJ1-1,TRBD1
CASSYGITQGTEAFF,TGTGCCAGCAGTTACGGGATAACACAGGGCACTGAAGCTTTCTTT,TRBV6-5,15,once,TRBJ1-1,-
CASSYPSGGSTEAFF,TGTGCCAGCAGTTACCCATCCGGGGGGAGCACTGAAGCTTTCTTT,TRBV6-5,15,-,TRBJ1-1,-
CASGYGQTGPGYTF,TGCGCCAGCGGCTATGGCCAGACAGGGCCTGGCTACACCTTC,TRBV5-1,14,few,TRBJ1-2,TRBD1
CASSKKGQGHSPLHF,TGTGCCAGCAGCAAAAAGGGACAGGGGCACTCACCCCTCCACTTT,TRBV21-1,15,-,TRBJ1-6,-
CAWSVRRGVETQYF,TGTGCCTGGAGTGTTCGCCGGGGGGTAGAGACCCAGTACTTC,TRBV30,14,-,TRBJ2-5,TRBD2
CASSLVGTGNNSPLHF,TGTGCCAGCAGCTTAGTAGGGACAGGGAATAATTCACCCCTCCACTTT,TRBV7-2,16,-,TRBJ1-6,TRBD1
CASSDEMLVSAESYNEQFF,TGTGCCAGTAGTGACGAAATGTTAGTTTCGGCGGAATCCTACAATGAGCAGTTCTTC,TRBV19,19,-,TRBJ2-1,-
CASSPIGDEAFF,TGTGCCAGCAGCCCAATAGGGGATGAAGCTTTCTTT,TRBV6-5,12,once,TRBJ1-1,-
CASSYGGGFYGYTF,TGTGCCAGCAGTTACGGAGGTGGATTCTATGGCTACACCTTC,TRBV6-5,14,once,TRBJ1-2,-
CASTSPRTGEDEQYF,TGTGCCAGCACATCACCGAGGACAGGGGAGGACGAGCAGTACTTC,TRBV5-6,15,-,TRBJ2-7,TRBD1
CASSHGGLAREQYF,TGTGCCAGCAGCCACGGCGGCTTAGCGCGGGAGCAGTACTTC,TRBV4-2,14,-,TRBJ2-7,-
CASKMARYADEAFF,TGTGCCAGTAAAATGGCCCGCTATGCGGATGAAGCTTTCTTT,TRBV19,14,once,TRBJ1-1,-
CASSPDREATDTQYF,TGTGCCAGCAGCCCAGACAGGGAGGCGACAGATACGCAGTATTTT,TRBV3-1/TRBV3-2,15,once,TRBJ2-3,-
CTSSQDPRASTAPAGELFF,TGCACCAGCAGCCAAGATCCCCGGGCTAGCACCGCCCCCGCCGGGGAGCTGTTTTTT,TRBV1,19,-,TRBJ2-2,-
CARSLEGLCGGEQFF,TGTGCCAGAAGCTTGGAGGGACTATGCGGCGGTGAGCAGTTCTTC,TRBV5-3,15,-,TRBJ2-1,TRBD2
CASRFVPGGSGYTF,TGTGCCAGCAGATTCGTACCAGGGGGGTCTGGCTACACCTTC,TRBV27,14,-,TRBJ1-2,TRBD1
CASSQDSQGYQPQHF,TGTGCCAGCAGCCAAGATTCTCAGGGTTATCAGCCCCAGCATTTT,TRBV3-1/TRBV3-2,15,-,TRBJ1-5,-
CASSPTNSNQPQHF,TGTGCCAGCAGCCCGACAAATAGCAATCAGCCCCAGCATTTT,TRBV6-2/TRBV6-3,14,-,TRBJ1-5,-
CASSDGGWDYGYTF,TGTGCCAGCAGTGACGGGGGTTGGGACTATGGCTACACCTTC,TRBV6-1,14,-,TRBJ1-2,-
CASNGGTVNEQFF,TGTGCCAGCAACGGGGGGACCGTAAATGAGCAGTTCTTC,TRBV9,13,-,TRBJ2-1,TRBD2
CASSPGQGIDVTNEKLFF,TGCGCCAGCAGTCCGGGACAGGGGATCGATGTGACTAATGAAAAACTGTTTTTT,TRBV10-1,18,-,TRBJ1-4,TRBD1
CASRRQAYNEQFF,TGTGCCAGCAGGCGACAGGCCTACAATGAGCAGTTCTTC,TRBV7-2,13,-,TRBJ2-1,-
CASSQDPATNEKLFF,TGTGCCAGCAGCCAAGATCCGGCAACTAATGAAAAACTGTTTTTT,TRBV3-1/TRBV3-2,15,-,TRBJ1-4,-
CSASPTGGISYGYTF,TGCAGTGCTAGTCCCACAGGGGGAATAAGCTATGGCTACACCTTC,TRBV20-1,15,-,TRBJ1-2,TRBD1